This TCR beta chain was observed in a study of human T cells and chemical hapten exposure. For the study at large: Alopecia areata, totalis or universalis affected patients who were mostly female. Regarding the study as a whole: Significantly greater numbers of large CDR3 similarity clusters came from expanded TCRs than from controls.

TCRdb re-analysed the RACE reads in MiXCR, keeping a single row per CDR3 protein. In the table there are approximately 400,000 distinct CDR3 sequences, approximately 5% of which are singletons. Trimming shortened V by 0 bases and J by 4 bases, and 17 bases separated the two germline ends. From germline, CDR1 is LGHDT and CDR2 YNNKEL (reference sequence). The CDR3 spans 17 residues. This clonotype was counted many times. The antigen is unknown. Time point indicated: pre-sensitization, week 0. Specified treatment: therapeutic diphenylcyclopropenone sensitization with weekly scalp DPC. This clonotype was sampled from a woman between 50 and 59 years old with alopecia areata. Some clones in this sample may be carry-over from other donors' samples. The V and J genes are TRBV3-1 and TRBJ2-3; TRBD1 might be the D (6 bases). The source material was whole blood, sampled in connection with sensitization to the hapten diphenylcyclopropenone (DPC). The CDR3 DNA reads TGTGCCAGCAGCCAAGATCGTCTCAGGGGTACGGCAGATACGCAGTATTTT. Protein: CASSQDRLRGTADTQYF.